This entry is about one T cell receptor (beta chain). Its cognate antigen has yet to be identified. Base qualities are not provided; no much larger clone lies one nucleotide away. The cohort was made up of approximately 670 healthy bone marrow donors. All cohort members were sampled while nominally healthy, although unrecorded immune exposures were likely present. The donor was CMV seropositive and belonged to the group of 250 to 300 seropositive cohort members. A peripheral blood sample was provided by each donor, and peripheral blood mononuclear cells were used for TCR beta sequencing. The Qiagen DNeasy Blood Extraction Kit was used to extract genomic DNA from the blood cell samples. The library was prepared using the immunoSEQ multiplex PCR assay. A mixture of 60 forward primers for TCR Vbeta segments and 13 reverse primers for TCR Jbeta segments was used in the multiplex PCR. Amplification of the CDR3 region of rearranged TCR beta genes was performed with a multiplex PCR assay on genomic DNA. Amplified TCR beta libraries were sequenced as 87-base-pair reads on the Illumina HiSeq System. The authors' analysis ran thus. In a later analysis, tens of millions of unique TCR beta chains were counted across the roughly 610 repertoires, and approximately 11 million of these chains were shared by at least two donors. Raw reads were error-corrected and collapsed into unique sequences by a nearest-neighbor algorithm in which closely related sequences were merged to remove PCR and sequencing errors. CDR3 sequences were aligned to IMGT reference sequences to assign V, D and J gene segments. For a sequence to be retained, a match of at least six nucleotides was required to both a V gene segment and a J gene segment. Rearrangements were called productive when the CDR3 lacked stop codons and stayed in frame with V and J; all others were non-productive. Following IMGT convention, CDR3 was defined as the stretch from the second conserved V-encoded cysteine up to the conserved J-encoded phenylalanine. The earlier analysis of about 570 of the donors excluded any sequence lacking an unambiguous match to a single V gene segment. In an earlier analysis of roughly 500 of the donors, V segments were called functional above 56.7% productive rearrangements and were called segregating when the between-donor standard deviation exceeded 5%. A statistical classification framework was built for diagnosing cytomegalovirus status from the catalog of TCR beta chain sequences. In a later analysis, TCR nucleotide sequences were compared against IMGT/GENE-DB human TR gene sequences so that V and J genes could be assigned. The TCRdist pipeline was used in a later analysis to assign CDR3 sequences and most-parsimonious VDJ recombination scenarios. A later analysis defined each TCR beta chain by its CDR3 amino acid sequence plus V-gene family, and excluded reads lacking a unique V-gene family. As a way to deal with suspected cross-contamination and a sequencing artifact, a later analysis dropped over 550 nucleotide sequences that were highly shared and had low generation probability. A later analysis calculated a clonal expansion index for each public chain from normalized within-repertoire ranks of inferred template counts. A later analysis computed generation probabilities with a VDJ recombination model fitted to out-of-frame rearrangements, and checked the results against IGoR. In a later analysis, TCR-TCR, TCR-HLA and TCR-CMV co-occurrence was scored with hypergeometric tests, and a repertoire-size bias correction was applied to TCR pairs. In a later analysis, false discovery rates were estimated by permuting HLA or CMV assignments 20 times. In a later analysis, co-occurring TCRs were grouped using DBSCAN, and TCRdist sequence similarity was added for clustering within HLA-allele-positive subsets. Repertoires with fewer than 30,000 or more than 120,000 public chains, plus five repertoires with anomalous nucleotide sharing, were excluded from co-occurrence clustering. Imported from immuneACCESS, the table was reduced by TCRdb to in-frame sequences with V and J called. These copies leave out some clones; in studies compared against another copy, an unresolved V gene accounts for under half, and the cause of the remainder is not known. V and J calls and clone size are copied from that table; D and trimming were computed from the DNA. The sample table shows around 150,000 clones, and roughly 9.6% are seen once. The leading ten clones occupy more than 6.5% of the sample.

The data originate from a study of cytomegalovirus exposure and HLA in healthy donors (TCRdb year 2017). Regarding the research as a whole: In an earlier analysis of approximately 640 of the donors, approximately 300 Gb of sequence data and 90 million to 130 million unique TCR beta sequences from 150 million to 200 million T cells were reported. Typing coverage differed by locus: A, B, C, DRB1 and DQB1 were typed in about 629-630 donors, DQA1 in about 550, DPA1 in around 600, and DPB1 in just under 480. In addition to the first cohort of approximately 670 subjects, a separate validation cohort of approximately 130 different subjects was used. A later genetic analysis used genome-wide SNP genotypes for about three fifths of the 666 donors, treating that subset as a discovery cohort. Among the roughly 400 genotyped donors, around 81% belonged to the genetic ancestry cluster associated with self-reported Caucasian donors. The study was designed to test whether signatures of past pathogen exposure could be identified by cataloging public T cell receptors. An earlier analysis of about 620 of the donors applied high-throughput TCR beta sequencing to assess whether each TCR beta V gene segment acted as functional or pseudogenic. To predict cytomegalovirus infection status, the study combined high-throughput TCR immunosequencing, statistical association of individual TCRs with disease status, and machine learning. Because of strong linkage in the cohort, five DR-DQ haplotypes were treated as single units for association and clustering. HLA typing included class I and class II loci at four-digit resolution. Donor age, sex, ethnicity and CMV serostatus were collected together with the repertoire data. The T cell repertoires of several hundred subjects were profiled by immunosequencing and related to cytomegalovirus serostatus. All discovery cohort repertoires had been generated using a single sequencing platform. A later analysis re-analyzed previously published TCR beta repertoires from approximately 700 donors and added high-resolution HLA genotyping to study TCR occurrence patterns. Rather than using new phenotypic data, the later analysis identified candidate immune exposures from TCR beta sequences and from how often those sequences occurred across donors. Across 300 to 500 genotyped donors of the cohort, an average of roughly 200,000 unique TCR beta nucleotide sequences per donor were sequenced, and around 19% of those sequences were non-productive. An early release that covered about 600 HLA-typed donors contained about 300 gigabases of sequencing data and approximately 85 million unique TCR sequences.

What the work shows at the level of the full study, not this receptor alone: A later genetic analysis associated a missense DCLRE1C variant with V-gene and J-gene trimming of TCR beta chains, and an independent cohort replicated the association. The classifier was reported to diagnose cytomegalovirus status with high specificity and sensitivity in both the original cohort and the validation cohort. Because HLA typing was missing for some donors at each locus, association tests included only the typed subset. Only TCR beta chains were sequenced in this cohort, and the absence of alpha or paired-chain data limited detectable features. When HLA alleles, especially DR and DQ, strongly co-occurred, TCR associations were difficult to assign to individual alleles. Broadly in line with IMGT annotations, most TCR beta V segments showed up in productive rearrangements about 87% or about 30% of the time in an earlier analysis of a few hundred of the donors. In a later analysis, the rate of TCR association differed among HLA loci, with DRB1 alleles having the most associated TCRs and HLA-C alleles having the fewest. In a later analysis, HLA-associated TCR beta chains were found to be more clonally expanded and to have lower generation probabilities than equally common non-associated chains. In a later analysis, several top co-occurrence clusters were reported to appear linked to parvovirus B19, influenza, CMV and Epstein-Barr virus. Presence/absence analyses assumed roughly uniform sequencing depth across donors, an assumption that may not hold. Three of the identified cytomegalovirus-associated TCR beta chains were confirmed in vitro to be specific for cytomegalovirus antigens. Roughly 15 rarely observed V segments, including chromosome 9 orphons, were excluded from the earlier analysis of several hundred of the donors because counts were too low. For the cohort, immune exposure information was limited to CMV serostatus. Correlated functional status among segregating V segments might reflect linkage disequilibrium, but an unknown experimental factor could not be ruled out. Most TCR sequences were seen in very few donors, while some public TCRs were found in many individuals. A further reported finding was that TCR beta sequences accurately predicted the HLA-A and HLA-B alleles for most subjects in the first cohort. According to a later analysis, most CMV-associated TCR beta chains appeared to be HLA-restricted, and the HLA associations seemed to be driven largely by CMV exposure. A later analysis associated 15,000 or so TCR beta sequences with specific HLA alleles at a false discovery rate of 0.05. A total of 150 or so TCR beta chains were listed by the study as associated with cytomegalovirus. A cluster of highly shared sequence variants was judged likely to represent a technical artifact of the sequencing pipeline. The authors suggested that the approach could potentially be extended to other disease states and immunological phenotypes. In a later genetic analysis, fewer N-insertions in productive TCRs were reported among donors in an Asian-associated ancestry cluster than the 666-donor mean. Some IMGT-functional V segments, including TRBV6-2 and TRBV6-3, could not be told apart with the 87-base-pair reads, so those segments were excluded.

From the germline V gene, CDR1 is ENHRY and CDR2 is SYGVKD. Including cysteine and phenylalanine, the CDR3 has 14 amino acids. Solely the CDR3 DNA is kept, with 42 bases framed from the first base. From V the trimming removes 5 bases and from J it removes 3 bases, while the gene matches leave 3 bases of the junction unaccounted for. The chain joins TRBV10-3 to TRBJ2-2; TRBD1 matches 7 bases in the middle. This clonotype was sampled from a woman in her thirties or forties in good health and CMV-seropositive. Material for sequencing was PBMCs. At the DNA level, the sequence is TGTGCCATCAGTCCGACAGGGCACACCGGGGAGCTGTTTTTT. This yields the protein CAISPTGHTGELFF.